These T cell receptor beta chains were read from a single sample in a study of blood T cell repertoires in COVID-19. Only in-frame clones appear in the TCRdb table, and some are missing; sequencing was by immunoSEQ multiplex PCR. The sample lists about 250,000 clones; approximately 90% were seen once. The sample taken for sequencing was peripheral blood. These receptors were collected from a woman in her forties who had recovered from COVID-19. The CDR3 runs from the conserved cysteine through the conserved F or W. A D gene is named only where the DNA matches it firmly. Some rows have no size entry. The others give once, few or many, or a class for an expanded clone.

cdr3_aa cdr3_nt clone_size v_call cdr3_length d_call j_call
CASSMGRISYNEQFF TGTGCCAGTAGTATGGGGCGGATCTCCTACAATGAGCAGTTCTTC . TRBV19 15 . TRBJ2-1
CASSPLYGYTF TGTGCCAGCAGCCCCCTCTATGGCTACACCTTC . TRBV25-1 11 . TRBJ1-2
CARVVGTEAFF TGTGCGAGGGTGGTTGGGACTGAAGCTTTCTTT . TRBV12-2 11 . TRBJ1-1
CASSQLEGMNTGELFF TGTGCCAGCAGCCAATTAGAGGGAATGAACACCGGGGAGCTGTTTTTT . TRBV3-1/TRBV3-2 16 . TRBJ2-2
CASSLDRSTDTQYF TGTGCCAGCAGCTTGGACAGGAGCACAGATACGCAGTATTTT . TRBV25-1 14 TRBD1 TRBJ2-3
CASSLENLPSTDTQYF TGTGCCAGCAGCCTCGAGAACCTACCGAGCACAGATACGCAGTATTTT . TRBV5-6 16 . TRBJ2-3
CASGQGNYGYTF TGTGCCAGCGGACAGGGCAACTATGGCTACACCTTC . TRBV19 12 TRBD1 TRBJ1-2
CASSQKTGVGYEQYF TGTGCCAGCAGCCAAAAAACAGGGGTGGGCTACGAGCAGTACTTC once TRBV5-4 15 TRBD1 TRBJ2-7
CASSGGYQPQHF TGTGCCAGCTCAGGGGGCTATCAGCCCCAGCATTTT few TRBV7-9 12 TRBD1 TRBJ1-5
CASSPGDGTYEQYF TGTGCCAGCAGCCCTGGCGACGGGACCTACGAGCAGTACTTC . TRBV7-3 14 . TRBJ2-7
CASSPGNTEAFF TGTGCCAGCAGCCCCGGGAACACTGAAGCTTTCTTT . TRBV13 12 . TRBJ1-1
CASSLRVGAPHSGNTIYF TGTGCCAGCAGCTTAAGGGTTGGGGCACCCCACTCTGGAAACACCATATATTTT . TRBV7-2 18 . TRBJ1-3
CATSDGTGPGQPQHF TGTGCCACCAGTGATGGGACAGGGCCGGGGCAGCCCCAGCATTTT . TRBV24-1 15 TRBD1 TRBJ1-5
CASSSPDSQREQFF TGTGCCAGCAGCTCCCCGGACAGCCAGAGGGAGCAGTTCTTC . TRBV7-3 14 . TRBJ2-1
CAIRGGVPDEAFF TGTGCCATCAGGGGGGGGGTCCCGGATGAAGCTTTCTTT . TRBV10-3 13 . TRBJ1-1
CAWSALPRYTF TGTGCCTGGAGTGCACTTCCGCGCTACACCTTC once TRBV30 11 . TRBJ1-2
CASSLLPGAGTGELFF TGTGCCAGCAGTTTATTGCCAGGGGCCGGCACCGGGGAGCTGTTTTTT . TRBV27 16 . TRBJ2-2
CASSVVGAGYGYTF TGTGCCAGCAGCGTTGTGGGGGCGGGCTATGGCTACACCTTC . TRBV9 14 . TRBJ1-2
CASSQGMWADQPQHF TGTGCCAGCAGCCAAGGAATGTGGGCAGATCAGCCCCAGCATTTT . TRBV4-2 15 . TRBJ1-5
CASSLFGTRETQYF TGTGCCAGCAGTTTATTTGGAACTAGGGAGACCCAGTACTTC . TRBV27 14 . TRBJ2-5
CASSSNLAVGELFF TGTGCCAGCAGTTCCAACCTAGCGGTCGGGGAGCTGTTTTTT . TRBV27 14 TRBD2 TRBJ2-2
CAWRGLGRNSPLHF TGTGCCTGGAGGGGCCTTGGGCGTAATTCACCCCTCCACTTT . TRBV30 14 . TRBJ1-6
CASSKSAGNQPQHF TGTGCCAGCAGCAAAAGTGCAGGGAATCAGCCCCAGCATTTT . TRBV21-1 14 . TRBJ1-5
CAWNPGHGGSPLHF TGTGCCTGGAACCCGGGACACGGGGGGTCACCCCTCCACTTT . TRBV30 14 . TRBJ1-6
CSVDSGGYTF TGCAGCGTTGACAGTGGCGGCTACACCTTC . TRBV29-1 10 . TRBJ1-2
CASSYRTPSYNEQFF TGTGCCAGCAGTTATCGGACTCCCTCCTACAATGAGCAGTTCTTC many TRBV27 15 . TRBJ2-1
CASSLRAEGHYGYTF TGTGCCAGCAGCTTGAGGGCGGAGGGTCACTATGGCTACACCTTC . TRBV5-5 15 . TRBJ1-2
CASSPQGAASGGGGQYF TGTGCCAGCAGCCCCCAGGGGGCGGCTAGCGGGGGGGGCGGGCAGTATTTT . TRBV7-2 17 TRBD2 TRBJ2-3
CASSGTGQYGYTF TGCGCCAGCAGTGGGACAGGGCAGTATGGCTACACCTTC . TRBV5-1 13 TRBD1 TRBJ1-2
CASSPQTSGRAVNEQFF TGTGCCAGCAGCCCTCAGACTAGCGGGAGGGCGGTCAATGAGCAGTTCTTC . TRBV7-2 17 TRBD2 TRBJ2-1
CASRRTSGYEQYF TGTGCCAGCAGGCGGACTAGCGGCTACGAGCAGTACTTC . TRBV5-8 13 TRBD2 TRBJ2-7
CASSITGTPTSYEQYF TGTGCCAGTAGTATTACAGGGACACCAACCTCCTACGAGCAGTACTTC . TRBV19 16 . TRBJ2-7
CASSVAQGLAGYTF TGTGCCAGCAGCGTAGCACAGGGCCTTGCTGGCTACACCTTC . TRBV9 14 . TRBJ1-2
CASSLAGTGFEKLFF TGTGCCAGCAGCTTGGCCGGGACAGGGTTTGAAAAACTGTTTTTT . TRBV5-6 15 TRBD1 TRBJ1-4
CATSDPGRGYGYTF TGTGCCACCAGTGACCCGGGTAGGGGGTATGGCTACACCTTC . TRBV24-1 14 . TRBJ1-2
CASSLAVPVRYEQYF TGTGCCAGCAGCCTGGCGGTCCCCGTCCGCTACGAGCAGTACTTC . TRBV3-1/TRBV3-2 15 . TRBJ2-7
CASSEAGGGYEQYF TGTGCCAGCAGTGAGGCAGGGGGCGGGTACGAGCAGTACTTC . TRBV25-1 14 TRBD1 TRBJ2-7
CASSPGPNEQFF TGTGCCAGCTCACCAGGGCCGAATGAGCAGTTCTTC . TRBV18 12 . TRBJ2-1
CSVAGPWADTQYF TGCAGCGTTGCGGGTCCTTGGGCAGATACGCAGTATTTT . TRBV29-1 13 . TRBJ2-3
CAISVGLGGYNEQFF TGTGCCATCAGTGTGGGGTTGGGGGGCTACAATGAGCAGTTCTTC . TRBV10-3 15 . TRBJ2-1
CASSIRGTGFMNTEAFF TGTGCCAGTAGTATAAGGGGGACAGGGTTCATGAACACTGAAGCTTTCTTT . TRBV19 17 TRBD1 TRBJ1-1
CASSIAGGRKLFF TGTGCCAGCAGCATCGCCGGGGGTCGAAAACTGTTTTTT . TRBV6-5 13 . TRBJ1-4
CASTPREGGTQYF TGTGCCAGCACCCCGCGGGAGGGGGGGACCCAGTACTTC . TRBV7-2 13 TRBD2 TRBJ2-5
CATSTQGTPYGYTF TGTGCCACCAGCACCCAGGGTACCCCCTATGGCTACACCTTC . TRBV15 14 . TRBJ1-2
CATSSAGDTSYGYTF TGTGCCACCAGTTCAGCAGGGGATACTAGTTATGGCTACACCTTC . TRBV24-1 15 . TRBJ1-2
CASHRQLEGTGELFF TGTGCCAGCCACAGACAGTTGGAAGGGACCGGGGAGCTGTTTTTT . TRBV18 15 . TRBJ2-2